This TCR beta chain was documented in a study of T cell responses to AZD1222 COVID-19 vaccine. Study summary: Second doses that came at about 4 or about 12 weeks were put together. Regarding the study as a whole: Epitopes outside B.1.351 and B.1.1.7 mutated regions reportedly drew nearly half of spike TCRs. There were mostly white British donors and more females than males, and clonal diversity was possibly underestimated. Spike-specific TCR breadth and depth were elevated following two AZD1222 doses.

About this clone itself: The antigen remains unidentified.

Germline CDR1 and CDR2: MDHEN and SYDVKM. V lost 5 bases and J lost 2, with 13 bases in between. This CDR3 spans 14 amino acids. TCRdb's copy holds only in-frame clones and misses some; the assay was immunoSEQ multiplex PCR. The sample includes about 160,000 clones, around nine tenths seen only once; the top ten take 5.5%. The chain combines TRBV28 with TRBJ2-7; a weak D match, TRBD1 (5 bases). The sample here was peripheral blood, taken on day 0 of AZD1222 vaccination. This sequence was found in an adult in good health. The CDR3 region is CASSPNGRAYEQYF. For the CDR3, the DNA is TGTGCCAGCAGTCCTAACGGCAGGGCCTACGAGCAGTACTTC. Supplemented by reference TRBV28 and TRBJ2-7, the full variable domain reads DVKVTQSSRYLVKRTGEKVFLECVQDMDHENMFWYRQDPGLGLRLIYFSYDVKMKEKGDIPEGYSVSREKKERFSLILESASTNQTSMYLCASSPNGRAYEQYFGPGTRLTVT.